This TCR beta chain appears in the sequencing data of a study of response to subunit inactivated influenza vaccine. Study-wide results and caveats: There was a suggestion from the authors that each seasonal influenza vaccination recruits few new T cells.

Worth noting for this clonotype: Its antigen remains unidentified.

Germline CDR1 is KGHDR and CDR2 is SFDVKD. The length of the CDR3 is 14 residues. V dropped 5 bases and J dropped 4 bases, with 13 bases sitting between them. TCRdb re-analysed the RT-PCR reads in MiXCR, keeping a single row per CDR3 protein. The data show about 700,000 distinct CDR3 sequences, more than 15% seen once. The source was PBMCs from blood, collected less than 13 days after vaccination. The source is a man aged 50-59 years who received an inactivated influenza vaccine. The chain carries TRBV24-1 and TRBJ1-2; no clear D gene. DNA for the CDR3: TGTGCCACCAGTGCGGGCCATTCTTTCTATGGCTACACCTTC. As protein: CATSAGHSFYGYTF.